The 21 T cell receptor beta chains below were found in one sample sequenced in a study of T cell clusters in autoimmune cytopenias. Roughly 40,000 genome equivalents of blood DNA were amplified for TRB. Multiplex touch-down PCR amplified TRB using TRB-A and TRB-B pools in one tube. TCRdb reprocessed the multiplex PCR reads and stores each CDR3 protein as one record, lacking DNA. This sample's table has under 4,000 distinct CDR3 sequences. The sample comprised peripheral blood. The receptor set was obtained from a human donor with an autoimmune cytopenia or autoimmune hepatitis (not recorded which).

The rearrangement links TRBV12-3 or TRBV12-4 to TRBJ1-2; no DNA is available, so the TRBD1 call from TCRdb remains unchecked. CDR3 length: 15 amino acids. CDR3 in amino acids: CASSPPGRELGGYTF.

The chain has TRBV5-4 and TRBJ2-5; checking the TCRdb D call of TRBD2 is not possible without DNA. From germline, CDR1 is SGHNT and CDR2 YYREEE (reference sequence). The CDR3 runs 16 residues. CDR3 loop: CACSLGGWAREETQYF.

The chain couples TRBV4-3 to TRBJ2-7. Per germline, CDR1 LGHNA and CDR2 YSLEER. This CDR3 spans 16 amino acids. CDR3 sequence reads: CASSQEWQKPYYEQYF.

In terms of frequency, this clonotype is medium-sized. V is TRBV6-1 and J is TRBJ1-1; TCRdb's D call of TRBD1 is untestable without DNA. Germline assignment: CDR1 MNHNS and CDR2 SASEGT. This CDR3 comprises 14 residues. Here the CDR3 reads CASSAWTGGTEAFF.

This rearrangement joins TRBV7-2 to TRBJ2-3; TCRdb returns TRBD2, unconfirmable since there is no DNA. There are 15 residues in the CDR3. Per the germline V gene, CDR1 is SGHTA and CDR2 is FQGNSA. CDR3 sequence reads: CASSLGLLGTDTQYF.

Its frequency marks this clonotype as medium-sized (0.01 to 0.1%). This chain connects TRBV11-1 to TRBJ2-2. Germline V gene sequence: CDR1 SGHAT, CDR2 FQDESV (reference sequence). The CDR3 contains 13 residues. The CDR3 here is CASSLTNTGELFF.

This clonotype ranks as medium-sized in terms of frequency. This chain joins TRBV20-1 and TRBJ2-1; the TCRdb call, TRBD2, lacks DNA for checking. Germline assignment: CDR1 DFQATT and CDR2 SNEGSKA (reference sequence). The CDR3 length is 16 residues. Here the CDR3 reads CSARDPASGEHNEQFF.

This chain connects TRBV6-6 to TRBJ1-1; the D call of TRBD1 rests on TCRdb alone, since no DNA is present to check it. Germline V gene sequence: CDR1 MNHNY, CDR2 SVGAGI (reference sequence). The CDR3 covers 15 residues. CDR3 loop: CASSWETSGNTEAFF.

By frequency, this clonotype is medium-sized. This chain uses TRBV12-3 or TRBV12-4 with TRBJ1-5. This CDR3 has 13 amino acids. The CDR3 sequence is CASSLYSNQPQHF.

The chain carries TRBV12-3 or TRBV12-4 and TRBJ1-1. The length of the CDR3 is 15 residues. The CDR3 protein is CASNPLSLIEPEAFF.

V usage is TRBV5-6 and J usage is TRBJ1-4; the D call from TCRdb, TRBD1, cannot be confirmed without DNA. Germline CDR1 reads SGHDT; CDR2 reads YYEEEE. The CDR3 spans 15 residues. The CDR3 region is CASSSDGQTREKLFF. The full variable domain, completed using reference TRBV5-6 and TRBJ1-4, is DAGVTQSPTHLIKTRGQQVTLRCSPKSGHDTVSWYQQALGQGPQFIFQYYEEEERQRGNFPDRFSGHQFPNYSSELNVNALLLGDSALYLCASSSDGQTREKLFFGSGTQLSVL.

Measured by frequency, this clonotype is medium-sized. The chain carries TRBV7-6 and TRBJ2-6. The CDR3 loop spans 15 amino acids. Germline-derived CDR1 and CDR2 are SGHVS and FNYEAQ. The CDR3: CASSLEGSGANVLTF. Complete variable domain (other parts from reference TRBV7-6 and TRBJ2-6): GAGVSQSPRYKVTKRGQDVALRCDPISGHVSLYWYRQALGQGPEFLTYFNYEAQQDKSGLPNDRFSAERPEGSISTLTIQRTEQRDSAMYRCASSLEGSGANVLTFGAGSRLTVL.

This chain links TRBV18 with TRBJ1-1. The CDR3 covers 15 residues. CDR1 KGHSH and CDR2 LQKENI come from the germline V gene. This chain's CDR3 is CASSPPGVRGTEAFF.

The chain couples TRBV4-2 to TRBJ1-1. CDR3 length: 13 amino acids. Germline CDR1 reads LGHNA; CDR2 reads YNFKEQ. CDR3 sequence: CASSQDWRTEAFF.

This clonotype is deemed medium-sized by its frequency. J is TRBJ2-5 and V is TRBV15; TCRdb indicates TRBD1, and absent DNA this call remains unverified. This CDR3 contains 16 residues. Germline loops: CDR1 LNHNV, CDR2 YYDKDF (reference sequence). CDR3 protein: CATSGRTGARQETQYF.

This clonotype shows up as medium-sized by frequency. The chain uses TRBV7-6 and TRBJ1-2; without DNA, the TCRdb call of TRBD1 cannot be checked. The germline gives CDR1 SGHVS, CDR2 FNYEAQ. CDR3 length: 13 residues. CDR3 sequence: CASSTTGADGYTF.

This clonotype is labeled medium-sized based on frequency. The gene calls are TRBV10-3 and TRBJ2-7; the TRBD1 assignment by TCRdb is unverifiable without DNA. The germline V gene encodes CDR1 ENHRY and CDR2 SYGVKD. The CDR3 is 13 residues long. The CDR3 reads CAIGPGPDYEQYF.

By frequency, this clonotype registers medium-sized (0.01 to 0.1%). The J gene is TRBJ1-5, the V gene TRBV6-2 or TRBV6-3. Germline V gene sequence: CDR1 MNHEY, CDR2 SVGEGT. The CDR3 has 13 residues. CDR3 sequence: CASGFLGNQPQHF.

This chain joins TRBV7-6 and TRBJ1-1. The CDR3 runs 14 residues. The germline V gene encodes CDR1 SGHVS and CDR2 FNYEAQ. The CDR3 is CASSLGGFNTEAFF. Supplemented by reference TRBV7-6 and TRBJ1-1, the full variable domain reads GAGVSQSPRYKVTKRGQDVALRCDPISGHVSLYWYRQALGQGPEFLTYFNYEAQQDKSGLPNDRFSAERPEGSISTLTIQRTEQRDSAMYRCASSLGGFNTEAFFGQGTRLTVV.

The V call is TRBV18, the J call TRBJ1-1. Per the germline V gene, CDR1 is KGHSH and CDR2 is LQKENI. The CDR3 has 15 amino acids. The CDR3 region is CASSQGNYGNTEAFF.

This clonotype is classed as medium-sized by frequency. The gene calls are TRBV5-4 and TRBJ2-7; TCRdb lists TRBD1, though no DNA is available to test this call. Germline V gives CDR1 SGHNT, CDR2 YYREEE (reference sequence). The CDR3 runs to 14 residues. The CDR3 spells CASSPGRESHEQYF.